The 2 T cell receptor beta chains in this list originate from one sample, sequenced in a study of shared clonotypes between healthy human individuals. Method: immunoSEQ multiplex PCR; TCRdb's copy keeps in-frame clones and lacks some. This sample carries about 1.1 million clones, 75% to 80% of them seen once, and the ten largest clones take 0.5% to 0.6%. Sequenced input: memory CD4+ T cells from PBMCs. Subset of the sample: CD45RA-negative fraction. The receptors derive from a man younger than 35 in good health. Some clones in this sample may be carry-over from other donors' samples.

This clone was recorded a few times. Other nucleotide sequences in the sample specify the same CDR3. V gene TRBV18 combines with J gene TRBJ1-5, with TRBD1 matching over 11 bases. Germline assignment: CDR1 KGHSH and CDR2 LQKENI. The CDR3 sequence is 14 residues long. The trim removed 6 bases at V and 5 bases at J, leaving 3 bases unmatched. As DNA, the CDR3 is TGTGCCAGCTCTCCGGGACAGGGGGATCAGCCCCAGCATTTT. Protein sequence: CASSPGQGDQPQHF.

This clone has at least ten counts. The CDR3 is CASSGRGQGGETQYF. CDR3 nucleotides: TGTGCCAGCAGTGGCCGGGGACAGGGAGGGGAGACCCAGTACTTC. The chain combines TRBV2 with TRBJ2-5, with TRBD1 identical over 9 bases. The CDR3 consists of 15 residues. Germline loops: CDR1 SNHLY, CDR2 FYNNEI. V shed 4 bases, J shed 5 bases, and the junction held 8 bases outside the gene matches.